Listed here are 32 T cell receptor beta chains from one sample, sequenced in a study of T-cell reconstitution after alpha-beta-depleted transplantation in children. The authors prepared the TCRbeta library with unique molecular identifiers. TCRdb itself ran the PCR reads through MiXCR, one entry per CDR3 protein. The table shows about 610,000 distinct CDR3 sequences, with over 9.5% occurring only once. The sequencing used PBMCs from the stem cell graft donor, collected from the stem cell graft. All receptors derive from a human donor who donated a stem cell graft to a child with acute myeloid leukemia.

The rearrangement links TRBV7-9 to TRBJ2-5; D might be TRBD1 (5 bases). Trimming took off 1 base at V and 2 bases at J, with 14 bases between the two ends. CDR1 and CDR2 from the germline V gene are SEHNR and FQNEAQ (reference sequence). There are 16 residues in the CDR3. The CDR3 sequence: CASSLGQGLIQETQYF. In nucleotides, the CDR3 is TGTGCCAGCAGCTTAGGGCAGGGTCTGATACAAGAGACCCAGTACTTC.

This clonotype was counted between two and nine times. The J gene is TRBJ2-7, the V gene TRBV28; tentatively, D is TRBD2 (6 bases). The CDR3 sequence is 12 residues long. The germline V gene has CDR1 MDHEN and CDR2 SYDVKM. V gave up 6 bases and J gave up 6 bases, with 12 bases separating them. As DNA, the CDR3 is TGTGCCAGCAGGGCGGGAATCGGCGAGCAGTACTTC. It encodes CASRAGIGEQYF.

This clonotype was found many times. V is TRBV12-3 or TRBV12-4 and J is TRBJ1-4; TRBD1 aligns across 8 bases. The CDR3 has 15 amino acids. With 7 bases clipped from V and 0 bases from J, the junction kept 4 bases outside the gene matches. CDR3 residues: CASTTDRATNEKLFF. CDR3 nucleotides: TGTGCCAGCACCACGGACAGGGCAACTAATGAAAAACTGTTTTTT.

There are a few counts of this clonotype. The chain couples TRBV4-3 to TRBJ2-7; the D gene is possibly TRBD2 (6 bases). Germline loops: CDR1 LGHNA, CDR2 YSLEER. Trimming took off 3 bases at V and 2 bases at J, with 11 bases between the two ends. CDR3 size: 14 residues. The CDR3 spells CASSQTSSAYEQYF. CDR3 nucleotide sequence: TGCGCCAGCAGCCAGACTAGTAGCGCCTACGAGCAGTACTTC.

This clonotype has a count of ten or more. The chain couples TRBV20-1 to TRBJ2-4; 7 nucleotides match TRBD2. The V segment lost 6 bases and the J segment 9 bases; nucleotides outside the gene matches: 14. This CDR3 has 14 amino acids. Germline-derived CDR1 and CDR2 are DFQATT and SNEGSKA (reference sequence). The CDR3 here is CSADPSGVHGIQYF. The CDR3 region has the DNA TGCAGTGCGGATCCGAGCGGGGTACACGGCATTCAGTACTTC.

The J gene is TRBJ2-2, the V gene TRBV6-2 or TRBV6-3, with D tentatively TRBD1 or TRBD2 (6 bases each). Deletions cut 0 bases from V and 5 bases from J, with 10 bases between. The CDR3 has 15 amino acids. In germline, CDR1 is MNHEY, CDR2 SVGEGT. CDR3 loop: CASSYSRGATGELFF. CDR3 DNA sequence: TGTGCCAGCAGTTACTCGAGGGGGGCAACCGGGGAGCTGTTTTTT.

This clonotype was observed at least ten times. This chain uses TRBV9 with TRBJ2-3, with 7 bases aligning to TRBD2. The CDR3 length is 15 residues. V lost 0 bases to trimming and J lost 1 base; unmatched junction nucleotides: 2. The germline gives CDR1 SGDLS, CDR2 YYNGEE. CDR3 in DNA: TGTGCCAGCAGCGTAGGACTAGCAGGCACAGATACGCAGTATTTT. The encoded protein is CASSVGLAGTDTQYF.

The chain is built from TRBV5-6 and TRBJ1-2; unclear D gene. Germline-derived CDR1 and CDR2 are SGHDT and YYEEEE. CDR3 size: 15 residues. Trimming removed 3 bases at V and 8 bases at J, with 20 bases between. The CDR3 DNA sequence: TGTGCCAGCAGCTCCCTCTTAGGTTCCGGAGAGGGCTACACCTTC. It translates to CASSSLLGSGEGYTF.

A word on this clonotype: Likely a read error: the CDR3 ends without its conserved phenylalanine or tryptophan. This sequence joins TRBV5-1 and TRBJ2-3; no clear D. Germline CDR1 and CDR2: SGHRS and YFSETQ. V was trimmed by 0 bases and J by 1 base, leaving 6 bases between them. CDR3 size: 14 residues. The CDR3 region is CASSLDPGTDTQYY. The CDR3 DNA reads TGCGCCAGCAGCTTGGACCCCGGCACAGATACGCAGTATTAT.

This clonotype was observed many times. This chain joins TRBV9 and TRBJ2-3; D uncertain. With 0 bases removed from V and 4 bases from J, the gap between germline ends came to 3 bases. The CDR3 contains 12 residues. CDR1 is SGDLS and CDR2 is YYNGEE in the germline V gene. CDR3 amino acids: CASSVESDTQYF. The CDR3 DNA reads TGTGCCAGCAGCGTAGAGTCAGATACGCAGTATTTT.

This clonotype was counted a few times. V and J are TRBV9 and TRBJ2-1; 10 positions agree with TRBD2. The CDR3 is 17 residues long. The V gene's germline CDR1 is SGDLS and CDR2 YYNGEE. The junction had 4 bases not matched to a gene; V was cut back by 0 bases and J by 1 base. Here the CDR3 reads CASSVEVAGGSYNEQFF. The CDR3 DNA reads as TGTGCCAGCAGCGTAGAAGTAGCGGGAGGATCCTACAATGAGCAGTTCTTC.

The rearrangement links TRBV12-3 or TRBV12-4 to TRBJ2-3; TRBD2 aligns across 8 bases. V trimming: 10 bases; J trimming: 2 bases; junction bases outside the gene matches: 23. This CDR3 has 19 amino acids. The CDR3 loop reads CAICLVGLVVQRATDTQYF. For the CDR3, the DNA is TGTGCCATCTGTTTAGTGGGACTAGTAGTCCAGCGGGCCACAGATACGCAGTATTTT.

The sample holds a few counts of this clonotype. The gene calls are TRBV4-3 and TRBJ1-3, with unresolved D. Germline CDR1 is LGHNA and CDR2 is YSLEER. The CDR3 runs 16 residues. V shed 0 bases and J shed 2 bases, with 11 bases lying between them. CDR3 residues: CASSQDRDFPGNTIYF. CDR3 DNA: TGCGCCAGCAGCCAAGATCGCGATTTTCCTGGAAACACCATATATTTT.

The rearrangement links TRBV6-1 to TRBJ1-2; TRBD1 agrees at 8 bases. Germline lookup yields CDR1 MNHNS and CDR2 SASEGT. The CDR3 has 14 amino acids. The V segment lost 6 bases and the J segment 4 bases; nucleotides outside the gene matches: 7. In DNA, the CDR3 is TGTGCCAGCAGCCTGGACAGGGTTGGCTATGGCTACACCTTC. Protein: CASSLDRVGYGYTF.

The J gene is TRBJ2-1, the V gene TRBV3-1; D unresolved. There are 12 residues in the CDR3. Trimming stripped 0 bases from V and 8 bases from J, with 5 bases between. Per germline, CDR1 LGHDT and CDR2 YNNKEL (reference sequence). In DNA, the CDR3 is TGTGCCAGCAGCCAAGATGTATATGAGCAGTTCTTC. Translating it yields CASSQDVYEQFF.

The sample holds a few counts of this clonotype. The J gene is TRBJ2-7, the V gene TRBV29-1, with 7 bases aligning to TRBD1. J lost 4 bases, V lost 7 bases, and 4 bases had no gene match. The CDR3 consists of 11 residues. Germline V lookup: CDR1 SQVTM, CDR2 ANQGSEA. Here the CDR3 reads CSAFRGYEQYF. The CDR3, as DNA: TGCAGCGCCTTCAGGGGGTACGAGCAGTACTTC.

This clonotype occurred a few times. This sequence joins TRBV7-2 and TRBJ2-2; 11 nucleotides match TRBD2. From germline, CDR1 is SGHTA and CDR2 FQGNSA. The length of the CDR3 is 16 residues. The trim removed 6 bases at V and 4 bases at J, leaving 7 bases unmatched. CDR3 bases: TGTGCCAGCAGTTCAGTAGCGGGAGGGCCCACCGGGGAGCTGTTTTTT. It is translated as CASSSVAGGPTGELFF.

This clonotype was recorded many times. This rearrangement joins TRBV28 to TRBJ2-7; 9 nucleotides agree with TRBD2. The ends lost 1 base at V and 2 bases at J; junction bases unmatched: 3. CDR1 and CDR2 (germline): MDHEN, SYDVKM. The CDR3 has 15 amino acids. DNA for the CDR3: TGTGCCAGCAGTTTATCGGCGGGGGGGGCCTACGAGCAGTACTTC. It codes for CASSLSAGGAYEQYF.

A few counts support this clonotype. V is TRBV4-3 and J is TRBJ2-1; D is perhaps TRBD2 (7 bases). This CDR3 contains 17 residues. Trimming took off 0 bases at V and 0 bases at J, with 12 bases between the two ends. In germline, CDR1 is LGHNA, CDR2 YSLEER. In DNA form, the CDR3 reads TGCGCCAGCAGCCAAGATCGGGGGGACACCTCCTACAATGAGCAGTTCTTC. Translation: CASSQDRGDTSYNEQFF.

At least ten counts were recorded for this clonotype. The rearrangement joins TRBV4-2 to TRBJ2-2, with 12 bases identical to TRBD2. Germline-derived CDR1 and CDR2 are LGHNA and YNFKEQ. This CDR3 is built from 16 residues. V lost 1 base, J lost 3 bases, and 0 bases stayed unmatched. The CDR3 DNA is TGTGCCAGCAGCCAAGGACTAGCGGGAGACACCGGGGAGCTGTTTTTT. This encodes CASSQGLAGDTGELFF.

This clonotype was counted only a few times. The chain employs TRBV7-9 and TRBJ2-5, with TRBD2 matching over 9 bases. J was trimmed by 4 bases and V by 4 bases; bases with no gene match: 10. This CDR3 comprises 16 residues. Germline CDR1 is SEHNR and CDR2 is FQNEAQ (reference sequence). The CDR3 loop reads CASSSWSSGSRETQYF. CDR3 bases: TGTGCCAGCAGCTCCTGGAGTAGCGGGAGCCGAGAGACCCAGTACTTC.

This clonotype was counted between two and nine times. The chain uses TRBV20-1 and TRBJ2-5, with 10 positions matching TRBD2. The germline V gene has CDR1 DFQATT and CDR2 SNEGSKA (reference sequence). The CDR3 consists of 17 residues. J was trimmed by 1 base and V by 0 bases; bases with no gene match: 8. The CDR3 DNA reads as TGCAGTGCTAGAGATCCCTTTAGCGGGAGGTTCCAAGAGACCCAGTACTTC. It yields the protein CSARDPFSGRFQETQYF.

The chain links TRBV5-8 to TRBJ1-2; D gene ambiguous. Germline lookup yields CDR1 SGHTS and CDR2 YDEGEE. The V and J ends lost 0 bases and 4 bases respectively, with 10 bases between them. There are 14 residues in the CDR3. This CDR3 is CASSLVGEAYGYTF. Written as DNA, the CDR3 is TGTGCCAGCAGCTTGGTTGGGGAGGCCTATGGCTACACCTTC.

This clonotype appeared many times. The chain has TRBV20-1 and TRBJ2-1, with TRBD2 identical over 11 bases. Germline V gene data show CDR1 as DFQATT and CDR2 as SNEGSKA (reference sequence). There are 15 residues in the CDR3. Trimming cost V 6 bases and J 8 bases; bases outside gene matches: 12. The CDR3 coding sequence is TGCAGTGCCGCTAACCCGACTAGCGGGAAACATGAGCAGTTCTTC. It yields the protein CSAANPTSGKHEQFF.

The sample holds a few counts of this clonotype. CDR3 bases: TGTGCCAGCAGCTGGGGAGCAACCGGGGAGCTGTTTTTT. Translated, it gives CASSWGATGELFF. The genes are TRBV7-9 and TRBJ2-2; possible D gene TRBD2, 5 bases. Germline V gene data show CDR1 as SEHNR and CDR2 as FQNEAQ (reference sequence). Deletions cut 4 bases from V and 5 bases from J, with 8 bases between. CDR3 length: 13 residues.

Notes on this clonotype: Being one base from a much bigger clone, this may be a read error. The CDR3 ends on some other residue instead of the conserved phenylalanine or tryptophan, so this is likely a read error. The genes are TRBV28 and TRBJ1-1; TRBD1 is a possible D gene (6 bases). Looked up from germline, CDR1 is MDHEN and CDR2 is SYDVKM. The V gene lost 7 bases and the J gene lost 4 bases, with 13 bases spanning the gap. The CDR3 has 13 amino acids. The CDR3 sequence: CASTGGLPTEAFV. The CDR3 nucleotides read TGTGCCAGCACGGGGGGGCTTCCCACTGAAGCTTTCGTT.

This clonotype was picked up many times. The chain has TRBV20-1 and TRBJ1-1; a weak D match, TRBD1 (6 bases). This CDR3 spans 11 amino acids. V lost 6 bases and J lost 4, with 9 bases in between. Germline CDR1 DFQATT, CDR2 SNEGSKA (reference sequence). The CDR3 sequence is CSARQVTEAFF. In nucleotides, the CDR3 is TGCAGTGCAAGACAGGTCACTGAAGCTTTCTTT.

This clonotype was observed a handful of times. The chain recombines TRBV5-1 with TRBJ2-1; TRBD2 might be the D (5 bases). Between the trimmed V and J ends, which lost 0 bases and 9 bases, there was a span of 13 bases. Per germline, CDR1 SGHRS and CDR2 YFSETQ. The CDR3 runs 14 residues. The CDR3 nucleotides read TGCGCCAGCAGCTTGGCCGGGCGGGCGCTTGAGCAGTTCTTC. It yields the protein CASSLAGRALEQFF.

This clonotype has a handful of counts. This chain uses TRBV29-1 with TRBJ2-5, with D perhaps TRBD1 or TRBD2 (5 bases each). CDR3 length: 13 residues. Germline CDR1 and CDR2: SQVTM and ANQGSEA. The V end was cut by 8 bases, the J end by 5 bases, with 18 bases between. The CDR3 sequence: CSSTRDPRETQYF. The CDR3 DNA sequence: TGCAGCAGCACCCGGGACCCCAGGGAGACCCAGTACTTC.

This clonotype showed up just a few times. The CDR3: CASSPTGRGRTEAFF. The CDR3 DNA reads TGTGCCAGCAGCCCCACCGGAAGGGGGCGGACTGAAGCTTTCTTT. The chain has TRBV13 and TRBJ1-1, with 7 nucleotides matching TRBD1. V was pared by 5 bases and J by 5 bases, with 11 bases of the junction left unmatched. The CDR3 extends over 15 amino acids. The germline V gene has CDR1 PRHDT and CDR2 FYEKMQ (reference sequence).

This clonotype has ten or more counts. V gene TRBV4-3 combines with J gene TRBJ2-1, with TRBD1 as a possible D gene (6 bases). The CDR3 totals 16 residues. The V end was cut by 0 bases, the J end by 12 bases, with 21 bases between. Germline CDR1 reads LGHNA; CDR2 reads YSLEER. CDR3 in amino acids: CASSQESQGVKNWQFF. CDR3 sequence (DNA): TGCGCCAGCAGCCAAGAATCACAGGGTGTGAAGAATTGGCAGTTCTTC.

This rearrangement joins TRBV11-3 to TRBJ2-1, with D uncertain. Per the germline V gene, CDR1 is SGHNT and CDR2 is YENEEA. The CDR3 covers 14 residues. V lost 5 bases and J lost 6, with 14 bases in between. In DNA, the CDR3 is TGTGCCAGCAGCCCGCGCAAGAGTCCCAATGAGCAGTTCTTC. Translating it yields CASSPRKSPNEQFF.